Detailed here is one T cell receptor beta chain. This clone came up a few times. The clone's antigen remains unknown. The record has no base qualities; no much larger clone is one base away. The same CDR3 also results from other DNA sequences found in this sample. Library generation was performed with the immunoSEQ multiplex PCR assay. In TCRdb, the immuneACCESS table is reduced to in-frame sequences with V and J assigned. These tables do not hold every clone; where another copy was compared, an unresolved V gene accounts for under half, and the others remain unexplained. The table for this sample lists roughly 710,000 clones; 80% to 90% of them were counted only once. The ten largest clones capture about 0.011% of the sample. These data are taken from a study of shared T cell receptors in the human thymus (dated by TCRdb to the early 2020s). A note on the overall study: The study examined how the human thymus generates shared, self-reactive T-cell receptor alpha chains.

Looking up the germline V gene yields CDR1 SGHRS and CDR2 YFSETQ. V loses 4 bases of germline sequence and J loses 2 bases, and the interval between the two ends is 25 bases. Reading from cysteine to phenylalanine, the CDR3 counts 18 amino acids. Only CDR3 DNA remains: 54 bases, in frame from the first base. The sample was also linked to a second study, of human thymus T cells. The second source states: Immunologically healthy infants undergoing open corrective cardiac surgery for congenital heart defects in Finland were used as donors. Thymus tissue was collected as surgical resects that were removed during corrective cardiac surgery. Usage of V and J gene segments appeared to be biased in both the thymic and the peripheral blood repertoires. The related research reported highly overlapping thymic TCR repertoires among unrelated individuals. The study used about 8 infant thymus samples plus four related peripheral blood samples to characterize TCR alpha and beta repertoires. The cohort included several male and two female infants, with donor ages spanning 7 to 244 days. Thymocytes were released mechanically from tissue and stored at -70 °C as pellets of roughly 9-31 million cells. A QIAsymphony instrument was used to extract genomic DNA from the frozen cell pellets. The immunoSEQ multiplex PCR assay was used to amplify the TCRB and TCRAD loci from a standardized amount of quality-controlled genomic DNA. The amplicons spanned the V(D)J region and were long enough to cover the CDR3 and allow V and J genes to be identified. The commercial immunoSEQ service was used to sequence amplicons on an Illumina platform. Corrections for primer bias and sequencing errors followed previously described methods, while TCRAD and TCRB definitions were based on the IMGT database. immunoSEQ Analyzer 3.0 and VDJTools were used for repertoire analysis, which covered basic statistics, V/J segment usage, diversity estimates, rarefaction and pairwise overlap. Diversity was estimated with Chao1, ChaoE, Efron-Thisted, Shannon and inverse Simpson indices, and also on datasets down-sampled to the smallest sample. Repertoire overlap was determined by strict matching of CDR3 nucleotide sequence, V gene and J gene, and Jaccard-based multidimensional scaling clustering was applied. On average, roughly 810,000 unique TCRB clonotypes were obtained from thymus samples, compared with 75,000 to 90,000 from blood samples.

The chain links TRBV5-1 with TRBJ2-7; D gene: possibly TRBD1, on 7 matching bases. The sequence came from a girl under three years old with a congenital heart defect. Donor details come from another sample of the same person, matched by shared clones. What was sequenced was thymocytes. The nucleotide sequence is TGCGCCAGCAGCCCCCACCCCCCAGGGGGGCCCCGCCCCTACGAGCAGTACTTC. Translated, it gives CASSPHPPGGPRPYEQYF.